This TCR beta chain was sequenced in a study of blood T cell repertoires in COVID-19. Turning to the study itself: Some COVID-19 samples were acute and others convalescent; all came from the United States, Italy and Spain. PBMCs, B-cell-depleted T cells, or T cells were the source of the cDNA or gDNA that made up the material.

This clone was seen just once. Original handling: Using reference gene primer amplification, nucleated cell counts were estimated. The repertoire was sequenced with immunoSEQ multiplex PCR; TCRdb's copy has only in-frame clones and lacks some. That table is the source of V, J and clone size, and D and trimming were worked out from the DNA. The sample lists some 380,000 clones; around 90% were seen once. The CDR3 extends over 15 amino acids. Germline V gene sequence: CDR1 SGDLS, CDR2 YYNGEE. V lost 0 bases and J lost 1, with 9 bases in between. Self-reported history from a screening survey and questionnaire set each donor's cohort.

The sequenced material came from PBMCs or T cells enriched from blood (not recorded which). The chain links TRBV9 to TRBJ2-3; a possible D gene is TRBD2 (6 bases). The clonotype comes from a woman in her forties with acute COVID-19. The CDR3 DNA follows: TGTGCCAGCAGCGTAGGCGGGGTAGGCACAGATACGCAGTATTTT. Translated: CASSVGGVGTDTQYF.